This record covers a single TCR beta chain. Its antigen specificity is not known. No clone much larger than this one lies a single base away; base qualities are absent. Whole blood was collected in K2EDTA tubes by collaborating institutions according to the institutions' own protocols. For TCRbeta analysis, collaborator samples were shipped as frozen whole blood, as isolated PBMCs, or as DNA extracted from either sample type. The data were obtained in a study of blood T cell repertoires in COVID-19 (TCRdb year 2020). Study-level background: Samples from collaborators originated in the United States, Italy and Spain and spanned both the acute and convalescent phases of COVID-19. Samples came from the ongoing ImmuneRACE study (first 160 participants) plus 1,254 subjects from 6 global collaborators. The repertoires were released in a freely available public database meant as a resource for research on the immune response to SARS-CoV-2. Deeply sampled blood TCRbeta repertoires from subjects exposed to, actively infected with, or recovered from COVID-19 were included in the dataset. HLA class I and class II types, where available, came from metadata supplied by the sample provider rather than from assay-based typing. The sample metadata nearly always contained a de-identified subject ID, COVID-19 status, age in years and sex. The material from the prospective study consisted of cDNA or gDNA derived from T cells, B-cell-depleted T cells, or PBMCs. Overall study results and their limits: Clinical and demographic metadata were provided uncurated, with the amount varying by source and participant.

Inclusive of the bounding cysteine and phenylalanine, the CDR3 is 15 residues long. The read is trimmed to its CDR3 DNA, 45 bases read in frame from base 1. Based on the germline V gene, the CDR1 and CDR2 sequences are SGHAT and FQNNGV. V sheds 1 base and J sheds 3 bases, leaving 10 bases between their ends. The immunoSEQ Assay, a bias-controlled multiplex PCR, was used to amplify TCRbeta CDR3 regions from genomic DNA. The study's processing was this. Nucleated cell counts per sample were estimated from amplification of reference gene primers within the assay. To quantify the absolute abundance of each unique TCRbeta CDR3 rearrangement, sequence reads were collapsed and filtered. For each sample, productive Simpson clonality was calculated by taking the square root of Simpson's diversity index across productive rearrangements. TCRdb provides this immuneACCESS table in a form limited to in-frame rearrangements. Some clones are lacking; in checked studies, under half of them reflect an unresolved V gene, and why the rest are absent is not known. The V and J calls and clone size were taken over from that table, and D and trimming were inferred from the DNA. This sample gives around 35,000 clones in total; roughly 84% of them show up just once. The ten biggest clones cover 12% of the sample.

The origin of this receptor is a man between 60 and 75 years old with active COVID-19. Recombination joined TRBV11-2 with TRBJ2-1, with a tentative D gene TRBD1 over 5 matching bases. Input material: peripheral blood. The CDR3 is CASSLGQGIYNEQFF. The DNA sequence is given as TGTGCCAGCAGCTTAGGTCAGGGAATCTACAATGAGCAGTTCTTC.